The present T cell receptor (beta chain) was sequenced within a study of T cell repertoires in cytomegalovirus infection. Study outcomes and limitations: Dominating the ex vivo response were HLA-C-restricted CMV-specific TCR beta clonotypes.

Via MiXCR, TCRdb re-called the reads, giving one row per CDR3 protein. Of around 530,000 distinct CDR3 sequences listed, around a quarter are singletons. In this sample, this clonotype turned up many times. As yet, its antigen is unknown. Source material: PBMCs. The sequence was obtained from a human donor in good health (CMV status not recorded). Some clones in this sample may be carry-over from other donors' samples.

This CDR3 is CASSYRTGGRYEQYF. In nucleotides, the CDR3 is TGTGCCAGCAGCTATCGGACAGGGGGCAGGTACGAGCAGTACTTC. The chain combines TRBV7-2 with TRBJ2-7, with 11 bases identical to TRBD1. The junction had 6 bases not matched to a gene; V was cut back by 4 bases and J by 4 bases. Per the germline V gene, CDR1 is SGHTA and CDR2 is FQGNSA. The CDR3 runs 15 residues.